This TCR beta chain derives from a study of T cell responses to AZD1222 COVID-19 vaccine. Study-wide results and limits: Just a handful of AZD1222 recipients were seropositive at baseline.

With regard to this clone: Its cognate antigen is unknown.

Method: immunoSEQ multiplex PCR; TCRdb's copy keeps in-frame clones and lacks some. This table holds more than 140,000 clones, more than 70% found once. This receptor was obtained from an adult in good health. Sequencing used peripheral blood, obtained on day 0 of AZD1222 vaccination.

CDR3 in DNA: TGTGCCAGCAGCTTAGTTCGGGTTTTGGGACAGGGGGCGCCCTACAATGAGCAGTTCTTC. Translated, it gives CASSLVRVLGQGAPYNEQFF. The chain employs TRBV7-8 and TRBJ2-1; 12 nucleotides line up with TRBD1. Per the germline V gene, CDR1 is SGHVS and CDR2 is FQNEAQ. V lost 1 base and J lost 2; bases outside the gene matches: 12. The CDR3 runs 20 residues.